This T cell receptor beta chain was recorded in a study of CD8 T cells in ankylosing spondylitis. General study results and limits: Seven or eight highly homologous variants formed a TCR beta motif that appeared characteristic of ankylosing spondylitis blood. Earlier literature documents some of the motif variants in reactive arthritis synovial fluid and blood.

This clonotype was seen many times. Antigen specificity is unknown. A single record per CDR3 protein comes from TCRdb applying MiXCR to the 5' RACE reads. Of around 300,000 distinct CDR3 sequences in the sample, roughly 14% were seen once. This CDR3 spans 13 amino acids. The ends were cut back, 5 bases at V and 8 bases at J, with 18 bases in the middle. Germline CDR1 and CDR2: DFQATT and SNEGSKA (reference sequence). The TCR comes from a male donor with ankylosing spondylitis or in good health (not recorded which). The sequenced sample consisted of blood, either unsorted or a sorted T cell fraction (not recorded which). This chain uses TRBV20-1 with TRBJ1-1; D ambiguous. The CDR3: CSAAASGRAEAFF. CDR3 DNA sequence: TGCAGTGCTGCGGCTTCGGGGAGGGCGGAAGCTTTCTTT.